The 20 T cell receptor beta chains below were found in one sample sequenced in a study of blood T cells in healthy people across ages. A second PCR of roughly 7 to 11 cycles used a sample-barcoded 5' primer and a J-beta primer mix. TCRdb used MiXCR to reprocess the 5' RACE reads, holding one entry per CDR3 protein. This sample yields 650,000 to 800,000 distinct CDR3 sequences, of which around two fifths are seen a single time; around 21% belongs to the top ten. Input material: blood. The receptors stem from a man aged 55-75 years in good health.

This chain's CDR3 is CAWTGNSYEQYF. The CDR3 DNA sequence: TGTGCCTGGACAGGTAACTCCTACGAGCAGTACTTC. V and J are TRBV30 and TRBJ2-4; D unclear. The end of the DNA aligns better with TRBJ2-7, so the J call may be wrong. CDR1 and CDR2 from the germline V gene are GTSNPN and SVGIG (reference sequence). The CDR3 loop spans 12 amino acids.

J is TRBJ2-1 and V is TRBV2; D remains ambiguous. With the DNA end fitting TRBJ2-7 better, the J assignment may be wrong. CDR1 is SNHLY and CDR2 is FYNNEI in the germline V gene. The CDR3 runs 12 residues. The CDR3 loop reads CASNGGYNEQYF. CDR3 bases: TGTGCCAGCAACGGCGGCTACAATGAGCAGTACTTC.

CDR3 loop: CASNPGTGAHGYTF. The CDR3 nucleotides read TGCGCCAGCAACCCCGGGACAGGGGCCCATGGCTACACCTTC. V gene TRBV5-1 combines with J gene TRBJ1-2, with TRBD1 matching over 10 bases. Per the germline V gene, CDR1 is SGHRS and CDR2 is YFSETQ. The CDR3 is made up of 14 amino acids. With 6 bases clipped from V and 6 bases from J, the junction kept 8 bases outside the gene matches.

V is TRBV5-6 and J is TRBJ1-1, with TRBD1 matching over 9 bases. Per germline, CDR1 SGHDT and CDR2 YYEEEE. This CDR3 comprises 16 residues. V lost 1 base and J lost 1; bases outside the gene matches: 5. Written as DNA, the CDR3 is TGTGCCAGCAGCTTGACTCCGGGACAGGGGAACACTGAAGCTTTCTTT. Translation gives CASSLTPGQGNTEAFF.

On this clonotype itself: Being one base from a much bigger clone, this may be a read error. V gene TRBV29-1 combines with J gene TRBJ2-1; D tentatively reads TRBD1 or TRBD2 (6 bases each). This CDR3 contains 12 residues. From germline, CDR1 is SQVTM and CDR2 ANQGSEA. The CDR3 DNA reads as TGCAACGCCGGGGGCAGAGACAGGGAGCAGTTCTTC. It encodes CNAGGRDREQFF.

V usage is TRBV7-9 and J usage is TRBJ1-6; D gene ambiguous. Germline lookup yields CDR1 SEHNR and CDR2 FQNEAQ (reference sequence). CDR3 length: 16 amino acids. V lost 7 bases and J 7 bases, leaving 20 bases between the germline ends. CDR3 coding DNA: TGTGCCAGCACCACCGGGCGGATTCCTAGGAATTCACCCCTCCACTTT. This encodes CASTTGRIPRNSPLHF.

This clonotype was counted a few times. The V and J genes are TRBV6-5 and TRBJ1-2; 7 bases line up with TRBD1. In germline, CDR1 is MNHEY, CDR2 SVGAGI. The CDR3 loop spans 13 amino acids. J gave up 7 bases and V 3 bases, and 5 bases lay outside the gene matches. In nucleotides, the CDR3 is TGTGCCAGCAGTTATACAGGGGTATGTGGCTACACCTTC. It specifies CASSYTGVCGYTF.

This clonotype was recorded many times. The chain has TRBV29-1 and TRBJ2-7, with 7 bases fitting TRBD1. The germline V gene has CDR1 SQVTM and CDR2 ANQGSEA. The CDR3 totals 15 residues. The trim removed 6 bases at V and 4 bases at J, leaving 15 bases unmatched. The CDR3 sequence: CSVESQQGTGYEQYF. The CDR3 nucleotides read TGCAGCGTAGAGAGCCAACAGGGGACCGGGTACGAGCAGTACTTC.

The chain is built from TRBV7-2 and TRBJ1-2; weak D call: TRBD1 (6 bases). This CDR3 has 18 amino acids. Looked up from germline, CDR1 is SGHTA and CDR2 is FQGNSA. With 1 base removed from V and 6 bases from J, the gap between germline ends came to 24 bases. CDR3 loop: CASSLEGDAAFDRNGYTF. As DNA, the CDR3 is TGTGCCAGCAGCTTAGAGGGGGACGCGGCATTCGATAGAAATGGCTACACCTTC.

This chain joins TRBV7-2 and TRBJ2-7; the D gene is possibly TRBD2 (6 bases). The CDR3 sequence is 16 residues long. V was trimmed by 1 base and J by 1 base, leaving 14 bases between them. Germline values: CDR1 SGHTA, CDR2 FQGNSA. CDR3 nucleotides: TGTGCCAGCAGCTTAGATGGGAATGCGGGATCCTACGAGCAGTACTTC. Its protein product is CASSLDGNAGSYEQYF.

This clonotype showed up just a few times. The rearrangement links TRBV6-6 to TRBJ1-5, with unresolved D. Germline-derived CDR1 and CDR2 are MNHNY and SVGAGI (reference sequence). The CDR3 is 15 residues long. The V end lost 5 bases, the J end lost 5 bases, and 16 bases lay between the germline ends. The CDR3 coding sequence is TGTGCCAGCAGTGACCCGGGGAGGGATCATCAGCCCCAGCATTTT. It is translated as CASSDPGRDHQPQHF.

The rearrangement joins TRBV7-9 to TRBJ1-5, with D unresolved. In germline, CDR1 is SEHNR, CDR2 FQNEAQ (reference sequence). The CDR3 is 13 residues long. V dropped 1 base and J dropped 9 bases, with 10 bases sitting between them. The CDR3: CASSLGVGRPQHF. As DNA, the CDR3 is TGTGCCAGCAGCTTAGGCGTGGGCCGGCCCCAGCATTTT.

The chain is built from TRBV5-5 and TRBJ1-2; D gene uncertain. Trimming left V 0 bases short and J 6 bases short, with 15 bases between. The V gene's germline CDR1 is SGHKS and CDR2 YYEKEE (reference sequence). The CDR3 runs to 15 residues. For the CDR3, the DNA is TGTGCCAGCAGCTTGGCGGTCGGGTCAAGGAATGGCTACACCTTC. Encoded protein: CASSLAVGSRNGYTF.

The table lists this clonotype with a few counts. V usage is TRBV20-1 and J usage is TRBJ2-7; 8 positions match TRBD1. The CDR3 loop spans 14 amino acids. V was pared by 3 bases and J by 2 bases, with 6 bases of the junction left unmatched. CDR1 and CDR2 (germline): DFQATT, SNEGSKA (reference sequence). CDR3 nucleotide sequence: TGCAGTGCTAGCAACGTGGACAGGGCCTACGAGCAGTACTTC. Its protein product is CSASNVDRAYEQYF.

Ten or more counts support this clonotype. The genes are TRBV10-3 and TRBJ2-7; no firm D call. The length of the CDR3 is 13 residues. Germline V gene data show CDR1 as ENHRY and CDR2 as SYGVKD. Between the trimmed V and J ends, which lost 2 bases and 0 bases, there was a span of 5 bases. CDR3 residues: CAISEGSSYEQYF. Here the CDR3 DNA reads TGTGCCATCAGTGAGGGCAGCTCCTACGAGCAGTACTTC.

This clonotype has just a few counts. The chain is built from TRBV15 and TRBJ2-5, with TRBD2 matching 12 bases. CDR1 is LNHNV and CDR2 is YYDKDF in the germline V gene (reference sequence). The length of the CDR3 is 16 residues. J gave up 3 bases and V 5 bases, and 7 bases lay outside the gene matches. In nucleotides, the CDR3 is TGTGCCACCAGCCCTTGGACTAGCGGGGAGAAAGAGACCCAGTACTTC. Its protein product is CATSPWTSGEKETQYF.

The table lists this clonotype with a few counts. The chain joins TRBV6-4 to TRBJ2-1, with 7 bases lining up with TRBD2. J gave up 12 bases and V 2 bases, and 7 bases lay outside the gene matches. Germline CDR1 MRHNA, CDR2 SNTAGT. The CDR3 spans 13 residues. The CDR3 loop reads CASSDSGGGLQFF. The DNA for the CDR3 is TGTGCCAGCAGTGACAGTGGGGGGGGTCTGCAGTTCTTC.

The rearrangement links TRBV9 to TRBJ2-1, with unresolved D. Deletions cut 0 bases from V and 7 bases from J, with 8 bases between. The germline CDR1 and CDR2 sequences are SGDLS and YYNGEE. This CDR3 region has 13 residues. The CDR3: CASSVDIMNEQFF. The CDR3 DNA reads TGTGCCAGCAGCGTAGATATAATGAATGAGCAGTTCTTC.

In its sample, this clonotype was seen a few times. V gene TRBV6-5 combines with J gene TRBJ2-5; D is uncertain. The V and J ends lost 2 bases and 1 base respectively, with 14 bases between them. Germline V lookup: CDR1 MNHEY, CDR2 SVGAGI. The CDR3 has 16 residues. The CDR3 loop reads CASSYPTRGRQETQYF. Here the CDR3 DNA reads TGTGCCAGCAGTTACCCCACCCGAGGCCGCCAAGAGACCCAGTACTTC.

In its sample, this clonotype was seen a few times. The chain uses TRBV7-2 and TRBJ2-7, with D tentatively TRBD1 or TRBD2 (5 bases each). The CDR3 is 16 amino acids. The germline gives CDR1 SGHTA, CDR2 FQGNSA. V lost 5 bases and J lost 2, with 19 bases in between. The chain's CDR3 is CASSAHPGTAAYEQYF. The CDR3 DNA reads as TGTGCCAGCAGCGCCCACCCAGGGACGGCGGCCTACGAGCAGTACTTC.